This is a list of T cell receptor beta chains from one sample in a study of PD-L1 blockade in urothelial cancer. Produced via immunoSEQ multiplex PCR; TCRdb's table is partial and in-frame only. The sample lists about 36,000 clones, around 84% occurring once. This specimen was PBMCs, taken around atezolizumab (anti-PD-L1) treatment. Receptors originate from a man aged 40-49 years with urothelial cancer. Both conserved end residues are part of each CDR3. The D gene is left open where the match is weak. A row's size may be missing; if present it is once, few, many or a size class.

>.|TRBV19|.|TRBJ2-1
CASSISPPDRSYNEQFF
TGTGCCAGTAGTATCTCCCCCCCAGATCGCTCCTACAATGAGCAGTTCTTC
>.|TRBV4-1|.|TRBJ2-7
CASSQVWGDSYEQYF
TGCGCCAGCAGCCAAGTTTGGGGAGACTCCTACGAGCAGTACTTC
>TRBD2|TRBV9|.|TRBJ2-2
CASSPLAGGPTGELFF
TGTGCCAGCAGTCCTCTAGCGGGAGGGCCGACCGGGGAGCTGTTTTTT
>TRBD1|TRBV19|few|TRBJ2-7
CASSPRGYAYEQYF
TGTGCCAGTAGTCCCAGGGGGTATGCCTACGAGCAGTACTTC
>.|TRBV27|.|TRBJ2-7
CASSPLAVGYEQYF
TGTGCCAGCAGTCCGCTAGCCGTGGGATACGAGCAGTACTTC
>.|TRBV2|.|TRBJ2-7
CASAGGFYEQYF
TGTGCCAGCGCCGGGGGATTCTACGAGCAGTACTTC
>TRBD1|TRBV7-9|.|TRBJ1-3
CASSLVRGLFVSGNTIYF
TGTGCCAGCAGCTTAGTCAGGGGGCTGTTTGTCTCTGGAAACACCATATATTTT
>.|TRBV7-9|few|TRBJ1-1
CASSTTGYNTEAFF
TGTGCCAGCAGCACCACAGGGTACAACACTGAAGCTTTCTTT
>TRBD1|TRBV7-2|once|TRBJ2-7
CASSSPGQASYEQYF
TGTGCCAGCAGCTCACCGGGACAGGCCTCCTACGAGCAGTACTTC
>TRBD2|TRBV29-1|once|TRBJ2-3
CSVEDSSGLEDTQYF
TGCAGCGTTGAGGACTCTTCGGGACTAGAGGATACGCAGTATTTT
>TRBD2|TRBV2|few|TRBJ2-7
CASSESAGAYEQYF
TGTGCCAGCAGTGAATCAGCGGGGGCCTACGAGCAGTACTTC
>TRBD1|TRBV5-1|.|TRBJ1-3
CASSKPSTGGAGNTIYF
TGCGCCAGCAGCAAACCATCGACAGGGGGCGCCGGAAACACCATATATTTT
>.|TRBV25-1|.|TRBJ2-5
CASSDRLAHQETQYF
TGTGCCAGCAGTGATAGGTTAGCGCACCAAGAGACCCAGTACTTC
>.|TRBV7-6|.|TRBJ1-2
CPGRGYGYTF
TGCCCCGGCCGGGGCTATGGCTACACCTTC
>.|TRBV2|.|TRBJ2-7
CASTLTGAYEQYF
TGTGCCAGCACCTTGACGGGAGCCTACGAGCAGTACTTC
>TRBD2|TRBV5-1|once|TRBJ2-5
CASSLRGGLSEETQYF
TGCGCCAGCAGCTTGCGGGGAGGGCTTTCGGAAGAGACCCAGTACTTC
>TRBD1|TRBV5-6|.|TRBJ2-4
CASADRGSPKNIQYF
TGTGCCAGCGCCGACAGGGGGTCCCCCAAAAACATTCAGTACTTC
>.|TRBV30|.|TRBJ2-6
CAWSRGGVSGANVLTF
TGTGCCTGGAGTAGAGGGGGTGTCTCTGGGGCCAACGTCCTGACTTTC
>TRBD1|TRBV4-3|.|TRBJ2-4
CASSPTGDSKNIQYF
TGCGCCAGCAGCCCGACAGGGGATAGCAAAAACATTCAGTACTTC
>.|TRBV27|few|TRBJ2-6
CASSGYSGSGANVLTF
TGTGCCAGCAGTGGGTACAGCGGCTCTGGGGCCAACGTCCTGACTTTC
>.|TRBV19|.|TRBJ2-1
CASTRGVAYNEQFF
TGTGCCAGTACCCGCGGGGTCGCCTACAATGAGCAGTTCTTC
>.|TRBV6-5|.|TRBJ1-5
CASSYGSTQPQHF
TGTGCCAGCAGTTACGGGAGTACTCAGCCCCAGCATTTT
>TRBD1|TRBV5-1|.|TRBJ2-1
CASSYGQGAKNEQFF
TGCGCCAGCAGCTACGGACAGGGGGCCAAGAATGAGCAGTTCTTC
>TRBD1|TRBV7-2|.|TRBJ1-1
CASTRGAGGNTEAFF
TGTGCCAGCACCAGGGGGGCAGGGGGGAACACTGAAGCTTTCTTT
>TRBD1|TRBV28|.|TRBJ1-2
CASSRSGGFGYTF
TGTGCCAGCAGTAGATCAGGGGGGTTTGGCTACACCTTC
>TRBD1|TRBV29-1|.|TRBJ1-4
CSVGRDRVLFF
TGCAGCGTTGGTCGAGACAGGGTACTGTTTTTT
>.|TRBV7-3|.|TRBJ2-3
CASSLGLTTDTQYF
TGTGCCAGCAGCCTCGGACTAACCACAGATACGCAGTATTTT
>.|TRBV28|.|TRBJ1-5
CASSVERRIPPQHF
TGTGCCAGCAGTGTCGAGAGGAGAATACCGCCCCAGCATTTT
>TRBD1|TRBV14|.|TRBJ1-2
CASRDDRVNYGYTF
TGTGCCAGCAGAGATGACAGGGTTAACTATGGCTACACCTTC
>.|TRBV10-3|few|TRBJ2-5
CAISDHGETQYF
TGTGCCATCAGTGACCACGGAGAGACCCAGTACTTC
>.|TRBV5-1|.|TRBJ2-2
CASSSRPGDLHRNTGELFF
TGCGCCAGCAGCTCTCGGCCGGGGGACCTCCATAGAAACACCGGGGAGCTGTTTTTT
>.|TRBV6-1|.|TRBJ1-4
CASSLQGTNEKLFF
TGTGCCAGCAGTCTACAGGGAACTAATGAAAAACTGTTTTTT
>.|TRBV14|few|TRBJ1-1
CASSQQSRVRAFF
TGTGCCAGCAGCCAGCAAAGCAGGGTGCGAGCTTTCTTT
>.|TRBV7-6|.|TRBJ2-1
CASSLDIYNEQFF
TGTGCCAGCAGCTTAGATATATACAATGAGCAGTTCTTC
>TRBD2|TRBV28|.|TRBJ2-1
CATLIAGYNEQFF
TGTGCCACCCTGATAGCGGGTTACAATGAGCAGTTCTTC
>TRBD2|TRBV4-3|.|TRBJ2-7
CASSQELAGGPYEQYF
TGCGCCAGCAGCCAAGAACTGGCGGGAGGTCCCTACGAGCAGTACTTC
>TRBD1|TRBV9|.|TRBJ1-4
CASSGGQTAEKLFF
TGTGCCAGCAGCGGGGGACAGACGGCTGAAAAACTGTTTTTT
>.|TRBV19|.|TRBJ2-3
CASSSGLTNAFTDTQYF
TGTGCCAGTAGTTCCGGACTAACCAACGCCTTTACAGATACGCAGTATTTT
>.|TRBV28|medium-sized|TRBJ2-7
CASSRTEGEQYF
TGTGCCAGCAGTAGGACAGAAGGCGAGCAGTACTTC
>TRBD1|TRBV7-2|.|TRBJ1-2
CASSWGQGIYGYTF
TGTGCCAGCAGCTGGGGACAGGGGATATATGGCTACACCTTC
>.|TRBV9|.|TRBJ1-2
CASSVEGVLRDTTPNYGYTF
TGTGCCAGCAGCGTAGAAGGTGTCCTGAGGGACACTACTCCTAACTATGGCTACACCTTC
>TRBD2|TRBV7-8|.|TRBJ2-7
CASSLRGSGSTYEQYF
TGTGCCAGCAGCCTAAGAGGGAGCGGGAGTACCTACGAGCAGTACTTC
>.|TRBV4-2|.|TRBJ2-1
CAAGGTEQFF
TGTGCCGCCGGGGGGACAGAGCAGTTCTTC
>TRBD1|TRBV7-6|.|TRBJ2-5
CASSLGTGGHKYF
TGTGCCAGCAGCTTAGGGACAGGGGGCCATAAGTACTTC
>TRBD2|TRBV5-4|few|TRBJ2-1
CASSPGGLADNEQFF
TGTGCCAGCAGCCCCGGGGGACTAGCGGACAATGAGCAGTTCTTC
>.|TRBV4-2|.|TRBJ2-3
CASSQEAPLVSDTQYF
TGTGCCAGCAGCCAAGAGGCCCCGCTTGTTTCGGATACGCAGTATTTT
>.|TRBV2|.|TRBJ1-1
CASGGVGVNTEAFF
TGTGCCAGCGGGGGGGTTGGGGTGAACACTGAAGCTTTCTTT
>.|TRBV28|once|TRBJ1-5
CASSYTRAPSNQPQHF
TGTGCCAGCAGCTATACGAGGGCCCCTAGCAATCAGCCCCAGCATTTT
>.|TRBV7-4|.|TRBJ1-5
CASSFLWSRNLPYSNQPQHF
TGTGCCAGCAGCTTCCTCTGGAGCAGAAACCTCCCATATAGCAATCAGCCCCAGCATTTT
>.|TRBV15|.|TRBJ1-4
CATSGWRTNEKLFF
TGTGCCACCAGCGGATGGAGGACTAATGAAAAACTGTTTTTT
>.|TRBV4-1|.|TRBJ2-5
CASSQVAAIETQYF
TGCGCCAGCAGCCAAGTTGCAGCGATAGAGACCCAGTACTTC
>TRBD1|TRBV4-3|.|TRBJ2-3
CASSQGQGATDTQYF
TGCGCCAGCAGCCAAGGACAGGGGGCTACAGATACGCAGTATTTT
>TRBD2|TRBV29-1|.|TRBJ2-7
CSVVPSGSYEQYF
TGCAGCGTTGTGCCTAGCGGGAGTTACGAGCAGTACTTC